This T cell receptor (beta chain) emerged from a study of identical twins. TCRdb itself ran the 5' RACE reads through MiXCR, one entry per CDR3 protein. This table has 100,000 to 110,000 distinct CDR3 sequences, 5.9% appearing once. The table lists this clonotype with many counts. CDR1 and CDR2 (germline): DFQATT, SNEGSKA (reference sequence). The V end was cut by 3 bases, the J end by 4 bases, with 15 bases between. The length of the CDR3 is 14 residues. The sequencing input was memory T cells sorted from blood. The V gene is TRBV20-1, the J gene TRBJ1-2; unclear D gene. This TCR was recovered from a woman aged 50 to 60 in good health. CDR3 sequence: CSARVSQTSYGYTF. As DNA, the CDR3 is TGCAGTGCTAGGGTTAGTCAGACAAGCTATGGCTACACCTTC.